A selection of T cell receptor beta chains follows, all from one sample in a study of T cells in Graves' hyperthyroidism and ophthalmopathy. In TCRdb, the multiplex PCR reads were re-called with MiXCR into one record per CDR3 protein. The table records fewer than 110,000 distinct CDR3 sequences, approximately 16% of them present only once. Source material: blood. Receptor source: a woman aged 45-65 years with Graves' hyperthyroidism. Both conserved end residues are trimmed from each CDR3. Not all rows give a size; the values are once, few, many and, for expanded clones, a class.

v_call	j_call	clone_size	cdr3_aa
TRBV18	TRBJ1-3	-	ASSPIVLSGDTIY
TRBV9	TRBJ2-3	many	ASSNTNRDTQY
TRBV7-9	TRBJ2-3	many	ASSLGASTDTQY
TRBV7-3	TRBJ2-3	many	ASGKVGTDTQY
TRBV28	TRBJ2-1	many	ASRGSRQGYEQF
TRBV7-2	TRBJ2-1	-	ASSLTSGGNEQF
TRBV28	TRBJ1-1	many	ASRTLKGGTEAF
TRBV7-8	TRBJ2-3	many	ASSLQNTDTQY
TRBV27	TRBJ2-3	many	ASSSQRESADTQY
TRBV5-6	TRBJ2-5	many	ASSRTRGETQY
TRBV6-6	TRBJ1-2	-	ASSYLAGTGYSGYT
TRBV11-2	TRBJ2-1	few	ASSSRDRVYNEQF
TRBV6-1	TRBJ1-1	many	ASSPRVGTTEAF
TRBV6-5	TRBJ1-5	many	ASSYSRTGTQPQH
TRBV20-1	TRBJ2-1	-	SARDSGTSGGNEQF
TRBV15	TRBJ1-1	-	ATSRPQRPEGTEAF
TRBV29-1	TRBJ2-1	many	SASYNEQF
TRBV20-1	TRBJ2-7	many	SARDPGSAYEQY
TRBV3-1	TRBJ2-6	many	ASSNLAADLRANVLT
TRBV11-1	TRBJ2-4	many	ASSPAGEGKNIQY
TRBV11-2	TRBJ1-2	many	ASSPQGQGFGYT
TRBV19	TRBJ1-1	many	ASRRRGFAVTEAF
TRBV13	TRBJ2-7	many	ASSPGQGRPEQY
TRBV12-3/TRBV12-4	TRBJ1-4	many	ASSLNLEKLF
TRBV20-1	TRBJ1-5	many	SASGAVNQPQH
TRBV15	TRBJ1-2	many	ATSPEPVRGYT
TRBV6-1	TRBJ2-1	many	ASSELAGGSNEQF
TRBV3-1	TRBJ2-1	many	ASSRLRGFNEQF
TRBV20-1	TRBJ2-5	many	SAISGYQETQY
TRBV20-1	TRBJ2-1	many	SARDAAGANYNEQF
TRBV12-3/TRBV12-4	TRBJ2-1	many	ASSLGTGANNEQF
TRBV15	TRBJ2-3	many	ATSRDVTSVTFTDTQY
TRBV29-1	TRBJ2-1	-	SVRDLLYNGQF
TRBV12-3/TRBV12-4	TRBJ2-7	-	ASSPGVYEQY
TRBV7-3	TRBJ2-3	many	ASSTPRGDRIPTDTQY
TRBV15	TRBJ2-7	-	ATSREAQSYEQY
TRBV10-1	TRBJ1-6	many	ASSQESNSPLH
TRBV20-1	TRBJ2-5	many	SSGGAETQY